These 8 T cell receptor beta chains share one sample of origin, sequenced in a study of tumor-infiltrating lymphocytes in primary liver carcinoma. A constant-region primer served to make TCR beta cDNA from about 500 ng total RNA. Amplification in three nested multiplex PCR rounds with slightly modified ARM-PCR gave rise to TCR beta libraries. Both of the initial two PCR rounds ran for about 11 cycles and employed TRBV1-TRBV30 forward primers alongside a C-beta reverse primer. TCRdb independently ran MiXCR on the multiplex PCR reads; one entry per CDR3 protein. The profile shows approximately 92,000 distinct CDR3 sequences, about three quarters of them singletons. Co-extraction of both nucleic acids (RNA and DNA) used about 20-33 mg of unsorted bulk tissue. The sample consisted of liver tumor tissue from sampling region 5. The sample's subset: tumor region T5, tumor centre. Receptors were obtained from a woman aged 55-70 years with primary liver carcinoma and hepatitis B virus infection.

Concerning this clonotype: A read error is likely, as this CDR3 ends without the conserved phenylalanine or tryptophan. The rearrangement joins TRBV11-2 to TRBJ2-1; D is undetermined. The germline V gene has CDR1 SGHAT and CDR2 FQNNGV. The CDR3 is 14 amino acids. The CDR3 DNA is TGTGCCAGCGACTCTTCGAGCTCCTACAATGAACAGTTCTCC. This codes for CASDSSSSYNEQFS.

A remark on this clonotype: It may be a read error: a sequence one base away is much more abundant. The chain carries TRBV29-1 and TRBJ2-7, with TRBD1 identical over 8 bases. Looked up from germline, CDR1 is SQVTM and CDR2 is ANQGSEA. V lost 6 bases and J lost 2; bases outside the gene matches: 6. This CDR3 has 13 amino acids. The CDR3 loop is CSVRTGLTYEQYF. The CDR3 DNA reads as TGCAGCGTCCGGACAGGGCTCACCTACGAGCAGTACTTC.

This clonotype appeared a few times. The chain couples TRBV2 to TRBJ2-5, with D possibly TRBD1 on 6 matching bases. V lost 7 bases, J lost 1 base, and 10 bases lay in between. Germline CDR1 reads SNHLY; CDR2 reads FYNNEI. The CDR3 covers 13 residues. The CDR3: CASTGQTQETQYF. The CDR3 DNA sequence: TGTGCCAGCACAGGACAGACCCAAGAGACCCAGTACTTC.

With respect to this clonotype: At one boundary the junction diverges from the germline segment, which might be a read error. The chain links TRBV11-2 to TRBJ2-3; D is tentatively TRBD1 or TRBD2 (6 bases each). The germline V gene encodes CDR1 SGHAT and CDR2 FQNNGV. This CDR3 region has 17 residues. The CDR3 DNA reads as TGTGTCAGCAGCTTGACGGGGGCGATCAGTATATGGGATACGCAGTATTTT. Its translation: CVSSLTGAISIWDTQYF.

A word on this clonotype: Its ends do not fully match the called genes, so a read error is possible. The rearrangement joins TRBV28 to TRBJ2-3, with 11 bases fitting TRBD1. The CDR3 is 15 amino acids. The germline gives CDR1 MDHEN, CDR2 SYDVKM. The CDR3 DNA is TGTGTCAGCAGTCCCGGACAGGGGGCGGCAGATACGCAGTATTTT. Its protein product is CVSSPGQGAADTQYF.

Notes on this clonotype: With a much larger clone just one base away, this may be a read error. The J gene is TRBJ2-1, the V gene TRBV11-2; unclear D gene. This CDR3 region has 15 residues. CDR1 and CDR2 from the germline V gene are SGHAT and FQNNGV. CDR3 residues: CTGSPQERTTNEQFF. The CDR3 DNA is TGTACCGGCAGCCCCCAGGAACGGACGACTAATGAGCAGTTCTTC.

This clonotype was counted many times. The rearrangement uses TRBV6-2 or TRBV6-3 and TRBJ1-1, with 9 bases lining up with TRBD1. The junction had 6 bases not matched to a gene; V was cut back by 6 bases and J by 4 bases. This CDR3 region has 14 residues. CDR1 is MNHEY and CDR2 is SVGEGT in the germline V gene. The CDR3 region is CASRGTGLGTEAFF. DNA of the CDR3: TGTGCCAGCAGAGGGACAGGGCTCGGCACTGAAGCTTTCTTT.

This clonotype showed up just a few times. At one boundary the junction diverges from the germline segment, which might be a read error. J is TRBJ1-6 and V is TRBV7-9; TRBD1 matches 9 bases. Germline V CDR1 and CDR2: SEHNR, FQNEAQ (reference sequence). CDR3 length: 13 amino acids. The chain's CDR3 is CVSSWDRDSPLHF. The CDR3 coding sequence is TGTGTCAGCAGCTGGGACAGGGATTCACCCCTCCACTTT.